This TCR beta chain was documented in a study of blood T cell repertoires in COVID-19. About the study: Acute-phase and convalescent COVID-19 samples originated in the United States, Italy and Spain. The cDNA or gDNA used as material had been derived from T cells, B-cell-depleted T cells, or PBMCs.

The CDR3 contains 16 residues. CDR1 and CDR2 from the germline V gene are LNHNV and YYDKDF (reference sequence). V lost 7 bases to trimming and J lost 0 bases; unmatched junction nucleotides: 8. In the authors' methods: Nucleated cell counts were estimated from reference gene primer amplification. Profiled with immunoSEQ multiplex PCR; TCRdb holds only in-frame clones, not every one. V and J calls and clone size are those listed in that table; D and trimming were worked out from the DNA. The sample lists over 65,000 clones; 90% were seen once. The sequence derives from a human donor in a cohort sampled during active COVID-19. The sample taken for sequencing was peripheral blood. The chain employs TRBV15 and TRBJ2-4; 8 nucleotides match TRBD1. The CDR3 DNA follows: TGTGCCACCAAGTCTCAACAGGGGGGAGCCAAAAACATTCAGTACTTC. Its protein product is CATKSQQGGAKNIQYF.